Listed here are 28 T cell receptor beta chains from one sample, sequenced in a study of cytomegalovirus exposure and HLA in healthy donors. Amplification used 60 Vbeta primers and 13 Jbeta primers. Profiled with immunoSEQ multiplex PCR; TCRdb holds only in-frame clones, not every one. This table holds roughly 180,000 clones, approximately 84% found once. Sequencing was carried out using PBMCs. These receptors were collected from a female donor in good health and CMV-seronegative.

The CDR3 loop reads CASSFATSALTGELFF. The CDR3, as DNA: TGTGCCAGCAGCTTCGCGACTAGCGCGTTAACCGGGGAGCTGTTTTTT. The V gene is TRBV5-4, the J gene TRBJ2-2, with 8 bases fitting TRBD2. The V gene end was trimmed by 2 bases and the J gene end by 5 bases; junction bases not matched to a gene: 8. The CDR3 contains 16 residues. CDR1 is SGHNT and CDR2 is YYREEE in the germline V gene (reference sequence).

This clone came up once. The J gene is TRBJ1-5, the V gene TRBV11-2; the match to TRBD1 covers 9 bases. V lost 4 bases, J lost 4 bases, and 5 bases stayed unmatched. Looked up from germline, CDR1 is SGHAT and CDR2 is FQNNGV. The CDR3 consists of 15 residues. The DNA of the CDR3 is TGTGCCAGCAGCTCGACAGGGGGTGGTAATCAGCCCCAGCATTTT. This sequence encodes CASSSTGGGNQPQHF.

The V gene is TRBV10-1, the J gene TRBJ1-4; D is ambiguous. This CDR3 has 16 amino acids. Germline-derived CDR1 and CDR2 are WNHNN and SYGVQD (reference sequence). With 0 bases removed from V and 0 bases from J, the gap between germline ends came to 8 bases. CDR3 in amino acids: CASSESEITTNEKLFF. As DNA, the CDR3 is TGCGCCAGCAGTGAGTCGGAGATTACAACTAATGAAAAACTGTTTTTT.

The chain carries TRBV29-1 and TRBJ2-5; possibly TRBD2 for D (6 bases). Germline assignment: CDR1 SQVTM and CDR2 ANQGSEA. This CDR3 has 14 amino acids. V was clipped by 1 base and J by 4 bases, with 13 bases between them. The CDR3 DNA reads as TGCAGCGTTGAAGGCGGGATGCGGGGAGAGACCCAGTACTTC. Translated: CSVEGGMRGETQYF. Supplemented by reference TRBV29-1 and TRBJ2-5, the full variable domain reads SAVISQKPSRDICQRGTSLTIQCQVDSQVTMMFWYRQQPGQSLTLIATANQGSEATYESGFVIDKFPISRPNLTFSTLTVSNMSPEDSSIYLCSVEGGMRGETQYFGPGTRLLVL.

This rearrangement joins TRBV9 to TRBJ2-5; D is perhaps TRBD1 (6 bases). This CDR3 region has 15 residues. CDR1 and CDR2 (germline): SGDLS, YYNGEE. V gave up 5 bases and J gave up 2 bases, with 16 bases separating them. In nucleotides, the CDR3 is TGTGCCAGCAGTGAGGGCCACAGGGAACAAGAGACCCAGTACTTC. This codes for CASSEGHREQETQYF.

The rearrangement joins TRBV9 to TRBJ1-3; TRBD1 might be the D (5 bases). CDR3 length equals 15 residues. Trimming left V 3 bases short and J 2 bases short, with 12 bases between. CDR1 and CDR2 from the germline V gene are SGDLS and YYNGEE. CDR3 amino acids: CASSAGGGAGNTIYF. The CDR3 DNA follows: TGTGCCAGCAGCGCTGGGGGAGGGGCTGGAAACACCATATATTTT.

V usage is TRBV19 and J usage is TRBJ2-3, with a possible D match to TRBD1 (6 bases). The CDR3 is made up of 13 amino acids. Trimming removed 5 bases at V and 5 bases at J, with 11 bases between. Germline V gene data show CDR1 as LNHDA and CDR2 as SQIVND (reference sequence). The CDR3 region has the DNA TGTGCCAGTAGTTTTTTCAGGGGAGATACGCAGTATTTT. Translation gives CASSFFRGDTQYF.

This rearrangement joins TRBV9 to TRBJ2-3, with 12 bases fitting TRBD1. CDR3 length equals 17 residues. Germline CDR1 reads SGDLS; CDR2 reads YYNGEE. V shed 4 bases, J shed 1 base, and the junction held 7 bases outside the gene matches. CDR3 nucleotide sequence: TGTGCCAGCAGCCCTAGGGACAGGGGGCGCGGCACAGATACGCAGTATTTT. Amino acid sequence: CASSPRDRGRGTDTQYF.

This chain links TRBV7-9 with TRBJ2-5, with 15 bases that match TRBD2. The CDR3 extends over 16 amino acids. V trimming: 5 bases; J trimming: 2 bases; junction bases outside the gene matches: 3. Germline values: CDR1 SEHNR, CDR2 FQNEAQ (reference sequence). CDR3 sequence reads: CASSLGLAGGQETQYF. CDR3 bases: TGTGCCAGCAGCCTTGGACTAGCGGGAGGGCAAGAGACCCAGTACTTC. Filled out from reference TRBV7-9 and TRBJ2-5, the complete variable domain reads DTGVSQNPRHKITKRGQNVTFRCDPISEHNRLYWYRQTLGQGPEFLTYFQNEAQLEKSRLLSDRFSAERPKGSFSTLEIQRTEQGDSAMYLCASSLGLAGGQETQYFGPGTRLLVL.

This clone showed up just a few times. One junction end disagrees with the germline gene, perhaps due to a read error. The chain recombines TRBV7-7 with TRBJ2-1; the D gene is possibly TRBD1 (6 bases). The CDR3 runs to 14 residues. CDR1 and CDR2 (germline): SSHAT, FNYEAQ (reference sequence). CDR3 sequence: CASSLDSHYNEQFF. CDR3 coding DNA: TGTGCTAGCAGCTTGGACAGTCACTACAATGAGCAGTTCTTC.

The chain couples TRBV4-2 to TRBJ2-3, with 14 bases matching TRBD2. The V gene's germline CDR1 is LGHNA and CDR2 YNFKEQ. The junction had 3 bases not matched to a gene; V was cut back by 1 base and J by 6 bases. The CDR3 length is 16 residues. CDR3 DNA sequence: TGTGCCAGCAGCCAAGGGACTAGCGGGGGGTTGGATACGCAGTATTTT. Its protein is CASSQGTSGGLDTQYF.

This clone appeared a few times. This chain uses TRBV6-1 with TRBJ2-5, with TRBD1 matching 7 bases. The J call may be faulty, since TRBJ2-7 better matches the DNA end. CDR1 is MNHNS and CDR2 is SASEGT in the germline V gene. The CDR3 is 14 residues long. CDR3 loop: CASSVRTGYYEQYF. CDR3 in DNA: TGTGCCAGCAGTGTTCGGACAGGATACTACGAGCAGTACTTC.

The V and J genes are TRBV19 and TRBJ1-4; 7 bases agree with TRBD1. Germline loops: CDR1 LNHDA, CDR2 SQIVND (reference sequence). The length of the CDR3 is 13 residues. With V trimmed by 3 bases and J by 8 bases, 3 bases remained unmatched. The CDR3 loop is CASSIAGGEKLFF. CDR3 nucleotide sequence: TGTGCCAGTAGTATTGCAGGGGGAGAAAAACTGTTTTTT.

J is TRBJ2-7 and V is TRBV15; 14 bases agree with TRBD2. The V segment lost 4 bases and the J segment 6 bases; nucleotides outside the gene matches: 5. The germline V gene encodes CDR1 LNHNV and CDR2 YYDKDF (reference sequence). The CDR3 has 15 amino acids. The CDR3 sequence is CATSIGTSGSREQYF. CDR3 coding DNA: TGTGCCACCAGCATTGGGACTAGCGGGAGCCGCGAGCAGTACTTC.

The gene calls are TRBV7-9 and TRBJ2-1; D possibly corresponds to TRBD1 (6 bases). The CDR3 is 12 residues long. The germline gives CDR1 SEHNR, CDR2 FQNEAQ (reference sequence). V lost 5 bases and J lost 7, with 9 bases in between. As DNA, the CDR3 is TGTGCCAGCAGCAAAGACAGGAATGAGCAGTTCTTC. Translation: CASSKDRNEQFF. Full variable domain (missing parts from reference TRBV7-9 and TRBJ2-1): DTGVSQNPRHKITKRGQNVTFRCDPISEHNRLYWYRQTLGQGPEFLTYFQNEAQLEKSRLLSDRFSAERPKGSFSTLEIQRTEQGDSAMYLCASSKDRNEQFFGPGTRLTVL.

This rearrangement joins TRBV7-2 to TRBJ2-1; 9 nucleotides align to TRBD1. J was trimmed by 4 bases and V by 2 bases; bases with no gene match: 3. This CDR3 comprises 15 residues. Germline CDR1 SGHTA, CDR2 FQGNSA. CDR3 residues: CASSLTGQGYNEQFF. The DNA of the CDR3 is TGTGCCAGCAGCTTAACAGGACAGGGGTACAATGAGCAGTTCTTC.

This clone was observed at least ten times. This sequence joins TRBV14 and TRBJ2-7; 12 bases line up with TRBD2. J gave up 1 base and V 3 bases, and 7 bases lay outside the gene matches. This CDR3 has 17 residues. Germline CDR1 and CDR2: SGHDN and FVKESK. The CDR3 loop reads CASSQGLLAGGSYEQYF. For the CDR3, the DNA is TGTGCCAGCAGCCAGGGACTACTAGCGGGAGGTTCCTACGAGCAGTACTTC.

V is TRBV4-1 and J is TRBJ2-3, with TRBD2 matching over 8 bases. The germline V gene encodes CDR1 MGHRA and CDR2 YSYEKL. The CDR3 length is 15 residues. J gave up 4 bases and V 1 base, and 4 bases lay outside the gene matches. As DNA, the CDR3 is TGCGCCAGCAGCCAAGCCAGCGGGAGTCCAGATACGCAGTATTTT. Its translation is CASSQASGSPDTQYF.

This clone appeared a single time. This chain connects TRBV28 to TRBJ2-4; 10 bases map to TRBD1. The V gene end was trimmed by 3 bases and the J gene end by 2 bases; junction bases not matched to a gene: 7. CDR1 is MDHEN, CDR2 SYDVKM, per germline. CDR3 length: 17 residues. DNA of the CDR3: TGTGCCAGCAGTTTCTGGGCTGACAGGGGGCCCAAAAACATTCAGTACTTC. Translating it yields CASSFWADRGPKNIQYF. The full variable domain, rest sourced from reference TRBV28 and TRBJ2-4, is DVKVTQSSRYLVKRTGEKVFLECVQDMDHENMFWYRQDPGLGLRLIYFSYDVKMKEKGDIPEGYSVSREKKERFSLILESASTNQTSMYLCASSFWADRGPKNIQYFGAGTRLSVL.

This clone turned up a few times. V and J are TRBV7-6 and TRBJ2-1; no clear D gene. Per the germline V gene, CDR1 is SGHVS and CDR2 is FNYEAQ. The CDR3 length is 13 residues. Trimming removed 5 bases at V and 2 bases at J, with 7 bases between. CDR3 nucleotides: TGTGCCAGCAGCGCCGGAGCCTACAATGAGCAGTTCTTC. Encoded protein: CASSAGAYNEQFF.

This clone was counted between two and nine times. The chain combines TRBV2 with TRBJ2-2, with 12 positions matching TRBD2. Trimming at V came to 6 bases and at J to 5 bases, leaving 10 bases not matched to a gene. Germline V CDR1 and CDR2: SNHLY, FYNNEI. This CDR3 is 17 amino acids long. The CDR3 sequence: CASRVLAGGGATGELFF. CDR3 DNA: TGTGCCAGCAGAGTACTAGCGGGAGGAGGCGCGACCGGGGAGCTGTTTTTT.

This clone has a handful of counts. The J gene is TRBJ2-7, the V gene TRBV18; D possibly corresponds to TRBD2 (5 bases). Trimming left V 2 bases short and J 3 bases short, with 11 bases between. Per germline, CDR1 KGHSH and CDR2 LQKENI. The CDR3 contains 14 residues. The chain's CDR3 is CASSPIDGNYEQYF. CDR3 bases: TGTGCCAGCTCACCAATCGACGGGAACTACGAGCAGTACTTC. The whole variable domain, filled in from reference TRBV18 and TRBJ2-7, reads NAGVMQNPRHLVRRRGQEARLRCSPMKGHSHVYWYRQLPEEGLKFMVYLQKENIIDESGMPKERFSAEFPKEGPSILRIQQVVRGDSAAYFCASSPIDGNYEQYFGPGTRLTVT.

The V gene is TRBV29-1, the J gene TRBJ2-3; 7 bases line up with TRBD2. V trimming: 1 base; J trimming: 4 bases; junction bases outside the gene matches: 5. The CDR3 runs 14 residues. Per the germline V gene, CDR1 is SQVTM and CDR2 is ANQGSEA. The CDR3 is CSVEGGRDADTQYF. DNA of the CDR3: TGCAGCGTTGAAGGTGGGAGGGACGCAGATACGCAGTATTTT.

The chain is built from TRBV12-5 and TRBJ2-1; D possibly corresponds to TRBD2 (6 bases). Germline values: CDR1 LGHNT, CDR2 FRNRAP. The CDR3 runs to 18 residues. The V and J ends lost 0 bases and 4 bases respectively, with 19 bases between them. CDR3: CASGLVPDGGVEYNEQFF. In nucleotides, the CDR3 is TGTGCTAGTGGTTTGGTACCCGACGGGGGAGTAGAATACAATGAGCAGTTCTTC.

The V gene is TRBV12-2, the J gene TRBJ2-5; the table names TRBD2, a call not compared with the DNA. TRBV12-2 is described as a pseudogene. The CDR3 has 17 amino acids. This CDR3 reads CASRLGGLAGSGETQYF. Written as DNA, the CDR3 is TGTGCAAGTCGCTTAGGTGGGCTAGCGGGGTCCGGAGAGACCCAGTACTTC.

The CDR3 loop reads CASSFQLATIGSSGANVLTF. The CDR3 nucleotides are TGTGCCAGCAGCTTCCAACTAGCAACGATTGGATCCTCTGGGGCCAACGTCCTGACTTTC. J is TRBJ2-6 and V is TRBV7-3, with TRBD2 as a possible D gene (6 bases). CDR1 is SGHTA and CDR2 is FQGTGA in the germline V gene. The CDR3 length is 20 residues. Between the trimmed V and J ends, which lost 3 bases and 0 bases, there was a span of 21 bases.

V and J are TRBV5-1 and TRBJ2-7, with 10 nucleotides matching TRBD1. The ends lost 4 bases at V and 6 bases at J; junction bases unmatched: 7. Germline lookup yields CDR1 SGHRS and CDR2 YFSETQ. This CDR3 spans 14 amino acids. The CDR3 nucleotides are TGCGCCAGCAGCACTGGCCGGGACAGGGGCGAGCAGTACTTC. Its protein product is CASSTGRDRGEQYF.

V gene TRBV9 combines with J gene TRBJ1-1, with D hard to call. V was cut by 4 bases and J by 4 bases, with 14 bases left in between. The CDR3 covers 14 residues. The germline CDR1 and CDR2 sequences are SGDLS and YYNGEE. The DNA for the CDR3 is TGTGCCAGCAGCCCCCCCGTTTTGAGCACTGAAGCTTTCTTT. It is translated as CASSPPVLSTEAFF.